This T cell receptor beta chain was profiled in a study of blood T cell dynamics during melanoma immunotherapy. CDR3 length equals 15 residues. Per germline, CDR1 SGHNT and CDR2 YYREEE (reference sequence). The junction had 4 bases not matched to a gene; V was cut back by 3 bases and J by 0 bases. This sample's time point: pre-treatment baseline. Sampling occurred pretreatment (T0) and at week 3 (W3), after cycle one of checkpoint blockade. Every bulk PBMC sample received the same 350 ng of DNA. Using immunoSEQ multiplex PCR, the repertoire was profiled, and TCRdb retains in-frame clones only, with some absent. The data contain roughly 9,900 clones, over 85% of them singletons.

The sequence was obtained from a human donor with melanoma. Material: blood, obtained from a patient treated with checkpoint blockade. The chain uses TRBV5-4 and TRBJ2-7, with 9 bases identical to TRBD1. This CDR3 is CASSSDRGYSYEQYF. The DNA for the CDR3 is TGTGCCAGCAGCTCGGACAGGGGCTACTCCTACGAGCAGTACTTC.